The 20 T cell receptor beta chains presented below share a single source sample, sequenced in a study of blood T cells in healthy people across ages. Primed by a sample-barcoded 5' primer and a J-beta primer mix, a second PCR proceeded for about 7 to 12 cycles. A single record per CDR3 protein comes from TCRdb applying MiXCR to the 5' RACE reads. The table records hundreds of thousands of distinct CDR3 sequences, more than 45% of them present only once. The sequenced sample consisted of blood. These receptors all stem from a woman aged 80 or older in good health.

This sequence joins TRBV12-3 or TRBV12-4 and TRBJ2-2, with a weak D call TRBD2 (5 bases). V was pared by 3 bases and J by 0 bases, with 8 bases between. The CDR3 length is 15 residues. CDR3 sequence reads: CASSLYGTNTGELFF. CDR3 DNA: TGTGCCAGCAGTTTGTACGGGACGAACACCGGGGAGCTGTTTTTT.

This clonotype was seen only a few times. This CDR3 is CASSFHPENTEAFF. CDR3 coding DNA: TGCGCCAGCAGCTTCCATCCAGAGAACACTGAAGCTTTCTTT. V gene TRBV5-1 combines with J gene TRBJ1-1; D unclear. The CDR3 runs to 14 residues. V was cut by 2 bases and J by 1 base, with 9 bases left in between. Germline-derived CDR1 and CDR2 are SGHRS and YFSETQ.

J is TRBJ2-1 and V is TRBV30; 9 positions agree with TRBD2. The J segment lost 10 bases and the V segment lost 2 bases, leaving 18 bases of the junction unmatched. CDR1 and CDR2 from the germline V gene are GTSNPN and SVGIG (reference sequence). CDR3 length: 17 amino acids. The CDR3 DNA sequence: TGTGCCTGGAGTTCCCTTCCCGGCTCTAGCGGGAAAGGGGAGCAGTTCTTC. Translated: CAWSSLPGSSGKGEQFF.

On this clonotype itself: One base away lies a much larger clone, so this may be a sequencing read error. The rearrangement links TRBV9 to TRBJ1-2; TRBD1 might be the D (6 bases). This CDR3 has 14 amino acids. Germline CDR1 reads SGDLS; CDR2 reads YYNGEE. The V end lost 2 bases, the J end lost 4 bases, and 12 bases lay between the germline ends. The CDR3 spells CASSVTGSSYGYTF. CDR3 bases: TGTGCCAGCAGCGTGACAGGCAGTAGCTATGGCTACACCTTC.

As to this clonotype: One base away lies a much larger clone, so this may be a sequencing read error. The chain is built from TRBV20-1 and TRBJ2-7; D remains unclear. V lost 6 bases and J 7 bases, leaving 10 bases between the germline ends. Germline CDR1 reads DFQATT; CDR2 reads SNEGSKA (reference sequence). The CDR3 sequence is 10 residues long. The CDR3 spells CSARLNEQYF. The CDR3 bases are TGCAGTGCCCGGTTAAATGAGCAGTACTTC.

As for this clonotype: A much more abundant neighbour one base away suggests this may be a read error. This chain links TRBV11-2 with TRBJ2-3; a possible D gene is TRBD2 (5 bases). CDR1 is SGHAT and CDR2 is FQNNGV in the germline V gene. The CDR3 length is 14 residues. With 3 bases removed from V and 6 bases from J, the gap between germline ends came to 13 bases. CDR3 sequence (DNA): TGTGCCAGCAGCTTCGTTCTGGGGAGTGATACGCAGTATTTT. Protein sequence: CASSFVLGSDTQYF.

This clonotype was recorded at least ten times. V and J are TRBV5-1 and TRBJ1-2, with D possibly being TRBD1 (6 bases). Trimming removed 3 bases from V and 0 bases from J, with 12 bases in between. CDR3 length: 15 amino acids. In germline, CDR1 is SGHRS, CDR2 YFSETQ. The DNA for the CDR3 is TGCGCCAGCAGCTCACAGGGAGAGACTAACTATGGCTACACCTTC. Protein sequence: CASSSQGETNYGYTF.

V is TRBV3-1 and J is TRBJ2-1; no clear D gene. With the DNA end fitting TRBJ2-7 better, the J assignment may be wrong. This CDR3 contains 11 residues. Germline values: CDR1 LGHDT, CDR2 YNNKEL (reference sequence). The CDR3 DNA follows: TGTGCCAGCAGTCTAAACAATGAGCAGTACTTC. It is translated as CASSLNNEQYF.

This clonotype showed up just a few times. Compared with germline, one end of the junction differs, possibly owing to a read error. CDR3 sequence reads: CASSLSQGANSEQFF. DNA for the CDR3: TGTGCCAGTAGTTTATCGCAGGGGGCGAACAGTGAGCAGTTCTTC. The rearrangement uses TRBV28 and TRBJ2-1; 8 nucleotides agree with TRBD1. The germline V gene has CDR1 MDHEN and CDR2 SYDVKM. CDR3 size: 15 residues.

The chain is built from TRBV5-6 and TRBJ2-6; D not resolved. The V end was cut by 5 bases, the J end by 0 bases, with 9 bases between. Germline CDR1 SGHDT, CDR2 YYEEEE. This CDR3 is 15 amino acids long. The chain's CDR3 is CASRVLDSGANVLTF. The CDR3 nucleotides are TGTGCCAGCAGGGTGCTTGACTCTGGGGCCAACGTCCTGACTTTC.

This clonotype was recorded many times. The gene calls are TRBV5-1 and TRBJ1-4; D is unresolved. This CDR3 has 14 amino acids. Looked up from germline, CDR1 is SGHRS and CDR2 is YFSETQ. V was trimmed by 4 bases and J by 0 bases, leaving 7 bases between them. DNA for the CDR3: TGCGCCAGCAGCGTCGGACCAACTAATGAAAAACTGTTTTTT. Amino acids: CASSVGPTNEKLFF.

This clonotype has a count of ten or more. The V call is TRBV25-1, the J call TRBJ2-3, with unresolved D. The CDR3 consists of 13 residues. V lost 10 bases to trimming and J lost 2 bases, with 13 bases between them. In germline, CDR1 is MGHDK, CDR2 SYGVNS. CDR3 bases: TGTGCCACGGGCCGCGCTCCCACAGATACGCAGTATTTT. Its translation: CATGRAPTDTQYF.

This clonotype has ten or more counts. V is TRBV5-1 and J is TRBJ2-3; 7 nucleotides line up with TRBD1. CDR1 is SGHRS and CDR2 is YFSETQ in the germline V gene. This CDR3 region has 18 residues. With 4 bases clipped from V and 2 bases from J, the junction kept 16 bases outside the gene matches. CDR3 in amino acids: CASSRSGQPGTVTDTQYF. Here the CDR3 DNA reads TGCGCCAGCAGCCGCTCCGGTCAACCCGGGACAGTCACAGATACGCAGTATTTT.

The chain carries TRBV5-1 and TRBJ1-5; D gene ambiguous. Germline values: CDR1 SGHRS, CDR2 YFSETQ. The V end lost 5 bases, the J end lost 5 bases, and 11 bases lay between the germline ends. This CDR3 is built from 13 residues. The CDR3 DNA is TGCGCCAGCAGGGTTGGACTGGATCAGCCCCAGCATTTT. Its translation: CASRVGLDQPQHF.

This clonotype has just a few counts. The CDR3: CASSRVGEETQYF. CDR3 coding DNA: TGTGCCAGCAGTAGAGTGGGGGAAGAGACCCAGTACTTC. The J gene is TRBJ2-5, the V gene TRBV12-3 or TRBV12-4; either TRBD1 or TRBD2 may supply D (5 bases each). Trimming removed 5 bases from V and 3 bases from J, with 10 bases in between. CDR3 length: 13 residues.

Regarding this clonotype: It may be a read error: a sequence one base away is much more abundant. V gene TRBV2 combines with J gene TRBJ2-7; 9 bases line up with TRBD1. The germline V gene has CDR1 SNHLY and CDR2 FYNNEI. The trim removed 6 bases at V and 7 bases at J, leaving 13 bases unmatched. This CDR3 contains 15 residues. In DNA, the CDR3 is TGTGCCAGCAGCCCCGGGACAGGGAGGTCCAATGAGCAGTACTTC. Amino acids: CASSPGTGRSNEQYF.

This clonotype was seen only a few times. DNA for the CDR3: TGTGCCAGCAACGGACCGTCTATCCCTCGGCAGTACTTC. Translated: CASNGPSIPRQYF. The rearrangement joins TRBV6-1 to TRBJ2-7; D unclear. Germline V gives CDR1 MNHNS, CDR2 SASEGT. V dropped 7 bases and J dropped 9 bases, with 19 bases sitting between them. The CDR3 loop spans 13 amino acids.

Notes on this clonotype: One end of the junction fails to match germline, which may point to a read error. The gene calls are TRBV3-1 and TRBJ2-1, with D maybe TRBD2 (6 bases). The CDR3 extends over 14 amino acids. Germline CDR1 LGHDT, CDR2 YNNKEL (reference sequence). CDR3 sequence (DNA): TGTGCCAGCAGCCTCCTAGCGAAAGACAATGGGCAGTTCTTC. Encoded protein: CASSLLAKDNGQFF.

This clonotype has a count of ten or more. V gene TRBV28 combines with J gene TRBJ2-3; 7 positions agree with TRBD2. After removal of 7 bases from V and 8 bases from J, the junction contained 3 bases not matched to a gene. The CDR3 is 11 residues long. Germline values: CDR1 MDHEN, CDR2 SYDVKM. The CDR3 is CASNTGGTQYF. DNA for the CDR3: TGTGCCAGCAACACGGGGGGTACGCAGTATTTT.

For the CDR3, the DNA is TGCGCCAGCAGCCAAGGACAGGGGGCCAACAATGAGCAGTACTTC. It translates to CASSQGQGANNEQYF. V and J are TRBV5-1 and TRBJ2-7; 11 positions match TRBD1. CDR1 and CDR2 (germline): SGHRS, YFSETQ. J gave up 7 bases and V 4 bases, and 10 bases lay outside the gene matches. The CDR3 extends over 15 amino acids.